One and the same sample provided the 20 T cell receptor beta chains below, sequenced in a study of metastatic and nonmetastatic thyroid tumors. None of the patients had undergone any treatment ahead of thyroid surgery. TCRdb re-analyzed the PCR reads using MiXCR. The data hold approximately 19,000 clones, with under 25% observed a single time. The source material was tumor tissue. The receptor set was obtained from a male donor with papillary thyroid cancer or a benign thyroid nodule (not recorded which). Some clones in this sample may be carry-over from other donors' samples.

This clone was observed a few times. Being one base from a much bigger clone, this may be a read error. The chain is built from TRBV10-3 and TRBJ2-7; no definite D call. V dropped 7 bases and J dropped 1 base, with 8 bases sitting between them. The CDR3 runs 12 residues. Germline lookup yields CDR1 ENHRY and CDR2 SYGVKD. CDR3 protein: CAIIAGSYEQYF. The DNA of the CDR3 is TGTGCCATCATTGCTGGTTCCTACGAGCAGTACTTC.

A single count supports this clone. The rearrangement uses TRBV5-1 and TRBJ1-3, with a weak D call TRBD1 (6 bases). CDR3 size: 13 residues. V was pared by 6 bases and J by 5 bases, with 12 bases between. Germline CDR1 is SGHRS and CDR2 is YFSETQ. The DNA for the CDR3 is TGCGCCAGCAACACAGGGAGTAGAAACACCATATATTTT. Amino acids: CASNTGSRNTIYF.

This clone showed up many times. The rearrangement uses TRBV4-1 and TRBJ1-6, with D perhaps TRBD1 (5 bases). Trimming removed 1 base at V and 9 bases at J, with 13 bases between. The CDR3 loop spans 15 amino acids. The V gene's germline CDR1 is MGHRA and CDR2 YSYEKL. Here the CDR3 reads CASSQVWDASSPLHF. For the CDR3, the DNA is TGCGCCAGCAGCCAAGTCTGGGACGCCTCTTCACCCCTCCACTTT.

Notes on this clone: One junction end disagrees with the germline gene, perhaps due to a read error. V gene TRBV12-3 or TRBV12-4 combines with J gene TRBJ2-6; a possible D gene is TRBD1 (6 bases). The CDR3 loop spans 14 amino acids. For the CDR3, the DNA is TGTTCCAGCAGGGGCGTTTCTGGGGTCAACTTCCTGACTTTC. Amino acid sequence: CSSRGVSGVNFLTF.

The chain employs TRBV20-1 and TRBJ2-5; D might be TRBD1 (8 bases). The germline gives CDR1 DFQATT, CDR2 SNEGSKA (reference sequence). Trimming cost V 6 bases and J 3 bases, with 14 bases left between them. This CDR3 comprises 13 residues. The CDR3 loop is CSARTGREETQYF. DNA of the CDR3: TGCAGTGCGCGGACAGGGAGGGAAGAGACCCAGTACTTC.

Judged by abundance, this clone is medium-sized. The gene calls are TRBV19 and TRBJ2-7; D gene unclear. V was trimmed by 10 bases and J by 2 bases, leaving 18 bases between them. Looked up from germline, CDR1 is LNHDA and CDR2 is SQIVND (reference sequence). There are 14 residues in the CDR3. CDR3 DNA: TGTGCCATTTCTATGGCCCCGATCACCTACGAGCAGTACTTC. Translation: CAISMAPITYEQYF.

This chain connects TRBV20-1 to TRBJ1-6, with a possible D match to TRBD1 (6 bases). The CDR3 spans 15 residues. The V end lost 6 bases, the J end lost 7 bases, and 19 bases lay between the germline ends. Germline V lookup: CDR1 DFQATT, CDR2 SNEGSKA (reference sequence). The CDR3 is CSAVTNRVGNSPLHF. The CDR3 DNA reads as TGCAGTGCCGTCACCAACAGGGTAGGGAATTCACCCCTCCACTTT.

This clone was picked up many times. This chain uses TRBV19 with TRBJ1-5; TRBD1 might be the D (6 bases). The CDR3 sequence is 15 residues long. CDR1 is LNHDA, CDR2 SQIVND, per germline (reference sequence). Trimming removed 8 bases from V and 6 bases from J, with 20 bases in between. CDR3 protein: CASGGAGLTAQPQHF. The CDR3 DNA is TGTGCCAGTGGGGGGGCAGGTCTGACGGCTCAGCCCCAGCATTTT.

This clone was observed many times. For the CDR3, the DNA is TGTGCCAGCAGCTTAGGTGCGGGACGCACCGGGGAGCTGTTTTTT. Its translation: CASSLGAGRTGELFF. This rearrangement joins TRBV7-9 to TRBJ2-2; tentatively, D is TRBD2 (6 bases). This CDR3 contains 15 residues. The germline gives CDR1 SEHNR, CDR2 FQNEAQ (reference sequence). The V end lost 1 base, the J end lost 4 bases, and 10 bases lay between the germline ends.

Note on this clone: A read error is possible here, since a much larger clone lies one base away. The CDR3 sequence: CSAQAWGTGATEAFF. The CDR3 DNA reads as TGCAGCGCTCAGGCGTGGGGGACCGGGGCGACTGAAGCTTTCTTT. The rearrangement joins TRBV29-1 to TRBJ1-1, with D possibly being TRBD1 (5 bases). V lost 7 bases and J lost 5, with 23 bases in between. This CDR3 comprises 15 residues. Germline CDR1 SQVTM, CDR2 ANQGSEA.

The chain recombines TRBV7-2 with TRBJ1-1; 7 bases line up with TRBD1. Losses at the gene ends were 5 bases for V and 4 bases for J; bases not matched to a gene: 4. The CDR3 runs 13 residues. Germline CDR1 is SGHTA and CDR2 is FQGNSA. CDR3 protein: CASSLDRVTEAFF. CDR3 nucleotides: TGTGCCAGCAGCCTCGACAGGGTCACTGAAGCTTTCTTT. The full variable domain, completed using reference TRBV7-2 and TRBJ1-1, is GAGVSQSPSNKVTEKGKDVELRCDPISGHTALYWYRQSLGQGLEFLIYFQGNSAPDKSGLPSDRFSAERTGGSVSTLTIQRTQQEDSAVYLCASSLDRVTEAFFGQGTRLTVV.

This clone was recorded only once. Compared with germline, one end of the junction differs, possibly owing to a read error. J is TRBJ1-5 and V is TRBV28; 8 nucleotides match TRBD1. CDR3 length: 15 amino acids. In germline, CDR1 is MDHEN, CDR2 SYDVKM. The CDR3 DNA reads as TGTGACAGCAGTTTATGGCTGCAGGGGGCGAAGCCCCAGCATTTT. Encoded protein: CDSSLWLQGAKPQHF.

As for this clone: As the CDR3 is not closed by the conserved phenylalanine or tryptophan, this likely results from a read error. The chain is built from TRBV10-3 and TRBJ2-6, with D perhaps matching TRBD2 (5 bases). CDR1 and CDR2 (germline): ENHRY, SYGVKD. The CDR3 loop spans 16 amino acids. CDR3 loop: CGISEAFGAGANVLTL. The CDR3 DNA sequence: TGTGGCATCAGTGAGGCCTTCGGGGCTGGGGCCAACGTCCTGACTTTG.

This clone was seen a few times. A much larger clone lies a single base off, so this may be a read error. V gene TRBV6-2 or TRBV6-3 combines with J gene TRBJ2-1, with D hard to call. The V and J ends lost 2 bases and 5 bases respectively, with 7 bases between them. The CDR3 has 13 amino acids. Germline V gene sequence: CDR1 MNHEY, CDR2 SVGEGT. CDR3 protein: CASSYSDNNEQFF. The CDR3 DNA is TGTGCCAGCAGTTACAGTGACAACAATGAGCAGTTCTTC.

This clone came up many times. The chain has TRBV5-6 and TRBJ1-1, with 7 bases identical to TRBD1. With V trimmed by 0 bases and J by 5 bases, 13 bases remained unmatched. Germline CDR1 is SGHDT and CDR2 is YYEEEE. The CDR3 runs 17 residues. The CDR3 here is CASSLEPGRRGKTEAFF. In nucleotides, the CDR3 is TGTGCCAGCAGCTTGGAGCCCGGGCGCAGGGGGAAAACTGAAGCTTTCTTT.

This clone was seen repeatedly, ten times or more. The V and J genes are TRBV2 and TRBJ2-1, with 12 positions matching TRBD2. The CDR3 covers 15 residues. The J segment lost 4 bases and the V segment lost 9 bases, leaving 7 bases of the junction unmatched. Germline V gives CDR1 SNHLY, CDR2 FYNNEI. CDR3 sequence reads: CASAAGLAGYNEQFF. The CDR3 DNA follows: TGTGCCAGTGCAGCTGGACTAGCGGGGTACAATGAGCAGTTCTTC.

This clone was counted many times. The CDR3 region has the DNA TGCAGTGCCACCGCTAGCGGAATCTACAATGAGCAGTTCTTC. Translating gives CSATASGIYNEQFF. This chain uses TRBV20-1 with TRBJ2-1, with 7 positions matching TRBD2. The trim removed 6 bases at V and 3 bases at J, leaving 8 bases unmatched. Looked up from germline, CDR1 is DFQATT and CDR2 is SNEGSKA (reference sequence). The CDR3 runs to 14 residues.

This clone is medium-sized (0.01 to 0.1%) within its sample. J is TRBJ2-7 and V is TRBV20-1; D is possibly TRBD2 (6 bases). The ends were cut back, 6 bases at V and 0 bases at J, with 15 bases in the middle. The CDR3 extends over 14 amino acids. The germline V gene has CDR1 DFQATT and CDR2 SNEGSKA (reference sequence). CDR3: CSAPSGTYSYEQYF. The CDR3 nucleotides read TGCAGTGCCCCCTCCGGGACTTACTCCTACGAGCAGTACTTC.

This clone was detected ten times or more. V is TRBV12-3 or TRBV12-4 and J is TRBJ1-1, with D possibly TRBD1 on 6 matching bases. Trimming stripped 2 bases from V and 0 bases from J, with 13 bases between. The CDR3 extends over 16 amino acids. CDR3: CASSLTGTSLNTEAFF. Written as DNA, the CDR3 is TGTGCCAGCAGTTTAACGGGGACAAGTTTGAACACTGAAGCTTTCTTT.

The J gene is TRBJ2-7, the V gene TRBV20-1; weak D call: TRBD2 (5 bases). This CDR3 has 14 amino acids. Germline CDR1 reads DFQATT; CDR2 reads SNEGSKA (reference sequence). Trimming shortened V by 8 bases and J by 1 base, and 18 bases separated the two germline ends. The CDR3 DNA follows: TGCAGTTCCCAGAAGCGGCTGGAGTCCTACGAGCAGTACTTC. Translated, it gives CSSQKRLESYEQYF.